Listed below are T cell receptor beta chains from one sample, sequenced in a study of technical replicates of blood from a handful of donors. Generated by immunoSEQ multiplex PCR, the TCRdb table keeps only in-frame clones and is missing some. The repertoire holds some 100,000 clones, with 96% as singletons. The specimen was T cells isolated from PBMCs. Receptor source: a human donor in good health. CDR3s include the opening cysteine and the closing phenylalanine or tryptophan. A D gene is named only where the DNA matches it firmly. The size field is filled for only some rows; it gives once, few, many or a size class.

D: TRBD1; size: NA; V: TRBV29-1; J: TRBJ1-1; CDR3: CSVQGVTEAFF
D: TRBD1; size: once; V: TRBV6-5; J: TRBJ1-2; CDR3: CASRPTGLFGYTF
D: NA; size: NA; V: TRBV10-3; J: TRBJ1-1; CDR3: CAISELGGGTGNTEAFF
D: NA; size: NA; V: TRBV5-4; J: TRBJ2-1; CDR3: CASRKSGVNGQFF
D: TRBD2; size: NA; V: TRBV5-6; J: TRBJ2-3; CDR3: CASSLTSGGPNTDTQYF
D: TRBD1; size: NA; V: TRBV2; J: TRBJ2-7; CDR3: CASSVDRGRRDPYEQYF
D: TRBD2; size: NA; V: TRBV5-8; J: TRBJ2-3; CDR3: CASSLGLAGKGDTQYF
D: NA; size: NA; V: TRBV4-2; J: TRBJ2-7; CDR3: CASSQGRGGYEQYF
D: NA; size: NA; V: TRBV7-9; J: TRBJ1-1; CDR3: CASSLTLNTEAFF
D: TRBD2; size: NA; V: TRBV27; J: TRBJ2-1; CDR3: CASSPWGAGGRNEQFF
D: NA; size: few; V: TRBV10-1; J: TRBJ1-2; CDR3: CASSNRGERKGYTF
D: NA; size: NA; V: TRBV2; J: TRBJ1-5; CDR3: CASTGSDQPQHF
D: TRBD2; size: NA; V: TRBV28; J: TRBJ2-3; CDR3: CASSSGVSTDTQYF
D: TRBD1; size: NA; V: TRBV10-3; J: TRBJ2-7; CDR3: CAIRSGTGVYEQYF
D: NA; size: NA; V: TRBV4-1; J: TRBJ2-1; CDR3: CASSVPGLPIYNEQFF
D: NA; size: NA; V: TRBV4-2; J: TRBJ1-3; CDR3: CASSQGDGGNTIYF
D: TRBD2; size: NA; V: TRBV25-1; J: TRBJ2-7; CDR3: CASSDPGLGGYEQYF
D: NA; size: NA; V: TRBV11-2; J: TRBJ2-5; CDR3: CASSFGRVQETQYF
D: NA; size: NA; V: TRBV9; J: TRBJ1-2; CDR3: CASSLTPQDSYGYTF
D: NA; size: NA; V: TRBV9; J: TRBJ2-2; CDR3: CASTVSPGQHHTGELFF
D: TRBD1; size: NA; V: TRBV28; J: TRBJ1-2; CDR3: CASQNRDRGRGYTF
D: NA; size: NA; V: TRBV30; J: TRBJ2-2; CDR3: CAWSVMAGWNTGELFF
D: NA; size: NA; V: TRBV18; J: TRBJ2-5; CDR3: CASSRSGTSLGQETQYF
D: TRBD1; size: NA; V: TRBV6-6; J: TRBJ1-4; CDR3: CASSYYSTGDNEKLFF
D: NA; size: NA; V: TRBV28; J: TRBJ1-2; CDR3: CASRTTPSGSNYGYTF
D: TRBD2; size: once; V: TRBV10-2; J: TRBJ2-3; CDR3: CASRLAESTDTQYF
D: NA; size: NA; V: TRBV2; J: TRBJ2-1; CDR3: CASRTAGEQFF
D: TRBD2; size: NA; V: TRBV10-3; J: TRBJ2-5; CDR3: CATNRLAGEETQYF
D: NA; size: NA; V: TRBV11-2; J: TRBJ1-1; CDR3: CASSLVGYRAPFF
D: TRBD1; size: NA; V: TRBV28; J: TRBJ2-1; CDR3: CASRGTGDPISYNEQFF
D: TRBD1; size: NA; V: TRBV5-4; J: TRBJ1-4; CDR3: CASSLMAGGTGEKLFF
D: NA; size: NA; V: TRBV27; J: TRBJ1-2; CDR3: CASSLGQGFDGYTF
D: TRBD1; size: NA; V: TRBV9; J: TRBJ1-2; CDR3: CASSVAISDRAYGYTF
D: NA; size: NA; V: TRBV28; J: TRBJ1-4; CDR3: CAIRTVQNEKLFF
D: NA; size: NA; V: TRBV2; J: TRBJ1-5; CDR3: CASSEALMAQHF
D: NA; size: once; V: TRBV30; J: TRBJ1-3; CDR3: CAWDRTQYTIYF
D: TRBD2; size: NA; V: TRBV28; J: TRBJ2-2; CDR3: CASSSLPGGSASRELFF
D: TRBD1; size: NA; V: TRBV12-5; J: TRBJ2-3; CDR3: CASGFGTAATDTQYF
D: NA; size: NA; V: TRBV5-1; J: TRBJ2-7; CDR3: CASSLEGQIFYEQYF
D: NA; size: NA; V: TRBV28; J: TRBJ2-1; CDR3: CASRRPKDNEQFF
D: NA; size: NA; V: TRBV2; J: TRBJ1-5; CDR3: CASSDGGGFGQPQHF
D: TRBD1; size: NA; V: TRBV11-2; J: TRBJ2-1; CDR3: CASSFTGTGTYNEQFF
D: NA; size: NA; V: TRBV28; J: TRBJ1-6; CDR3: CASSLGRGGNSPLHF
D: NA; size: NA; V: TRBV2; J: TRBJ1-4; CDR3: CASSDKGKGEKLFF
D: TRBD1; size: NA; V: TRBV11-3; J: TRBJ1-2; CDR3: CASSAPGTGAIYGYTF
D: NA; size: NA; V: TRBV7-9; J: TRBJ2-7; CDR3: CASSLSANYHEQYF
D: TRBD2; size: NA; V: TRBV28; J: TRBJ2-1; CDR3: CASSSRPGLADEQFF
D: NA; size: few; V: TRBV5-1; J: TRBJ2-7; CDR3: CATSPGVDYEQYF